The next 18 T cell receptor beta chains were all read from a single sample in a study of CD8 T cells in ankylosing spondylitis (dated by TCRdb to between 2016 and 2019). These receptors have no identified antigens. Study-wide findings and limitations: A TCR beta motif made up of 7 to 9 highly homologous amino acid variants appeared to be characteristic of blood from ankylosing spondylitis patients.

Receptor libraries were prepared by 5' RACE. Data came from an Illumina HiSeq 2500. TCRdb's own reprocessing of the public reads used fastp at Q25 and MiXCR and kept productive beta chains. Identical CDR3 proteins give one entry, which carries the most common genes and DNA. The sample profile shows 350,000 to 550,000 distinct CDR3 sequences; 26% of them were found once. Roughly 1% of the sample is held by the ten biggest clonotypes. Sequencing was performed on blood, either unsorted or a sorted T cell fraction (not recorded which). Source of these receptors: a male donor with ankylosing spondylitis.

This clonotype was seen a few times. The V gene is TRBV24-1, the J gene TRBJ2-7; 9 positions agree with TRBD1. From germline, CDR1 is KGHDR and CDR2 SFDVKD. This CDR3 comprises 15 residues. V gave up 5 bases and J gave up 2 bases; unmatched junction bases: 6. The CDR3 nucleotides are TGTGCCACCAGTGCCCCGGGACAGGGAACCTACGAGCAGTACTTC. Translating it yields CATSAPGQGTYEQYF.

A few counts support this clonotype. Here the CDR3 reads CASSKNGGSSGNTIYF. The CDR3, as DNA: TGTGCCAGCAGCAAAAACGGGGGCAGCTCTGGAAACACCATATATTTT. The chain carries TRBV7-2 and TRBJ1-3; maybe TRBD1 (6 bases). V was shortened by 5 bases and J by 0 bases, with 14 bases between the two germline ends. Germline V gives CDR1 SGHTA, CDR2 FQGNSA. This CDR3 spans 16 amino acids.

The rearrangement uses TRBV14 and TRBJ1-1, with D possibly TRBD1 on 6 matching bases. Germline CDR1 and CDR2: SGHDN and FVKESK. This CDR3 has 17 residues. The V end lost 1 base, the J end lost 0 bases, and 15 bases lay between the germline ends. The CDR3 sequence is CASSQGSPTGLNTEAFF. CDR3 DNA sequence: TGTGCCAGCAGCCAAGGGTCCCCGACAGGCTTGAACACTGAAGCTTTCTTT.

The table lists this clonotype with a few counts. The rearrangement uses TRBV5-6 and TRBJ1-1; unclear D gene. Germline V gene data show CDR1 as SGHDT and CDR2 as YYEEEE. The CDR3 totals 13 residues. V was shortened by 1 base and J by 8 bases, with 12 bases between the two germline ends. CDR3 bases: TGTGCCAGCAGCTTGCACGGGCCTTTAGAAGCTTTCTTT. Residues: CASSLHGPLEAFF.

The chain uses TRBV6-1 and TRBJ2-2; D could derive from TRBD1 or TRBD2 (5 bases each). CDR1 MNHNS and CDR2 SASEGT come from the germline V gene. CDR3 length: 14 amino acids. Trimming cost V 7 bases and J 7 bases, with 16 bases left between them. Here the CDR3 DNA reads TGTGCCAGCACCCCGTTCGGGGCGGTCGGGGAGCTGTTTTTT. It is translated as CASTPFGAVGELFF.

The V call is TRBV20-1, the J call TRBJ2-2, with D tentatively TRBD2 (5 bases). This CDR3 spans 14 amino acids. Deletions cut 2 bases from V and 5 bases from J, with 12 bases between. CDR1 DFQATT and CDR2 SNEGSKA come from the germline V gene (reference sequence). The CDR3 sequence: CSARWLAKTGELFF. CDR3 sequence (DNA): TGCAGTGCTAGATGGCTAGCCAAAACCGGGGAGCTGTTTTTT.

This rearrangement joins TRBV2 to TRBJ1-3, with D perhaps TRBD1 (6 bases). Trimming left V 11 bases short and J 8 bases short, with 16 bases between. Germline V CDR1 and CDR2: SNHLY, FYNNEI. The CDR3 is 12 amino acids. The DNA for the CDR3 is TGTGCCGAACGAACAGGGACGGACACCATATATTTT. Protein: CAERTGTDTIYF.

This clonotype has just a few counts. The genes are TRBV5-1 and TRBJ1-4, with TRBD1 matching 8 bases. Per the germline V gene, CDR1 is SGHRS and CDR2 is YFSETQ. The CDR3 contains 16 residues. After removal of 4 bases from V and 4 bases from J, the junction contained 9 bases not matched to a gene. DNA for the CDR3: TGCGCCAGCAGCCGAACGGGACAGGCCTTTAATGAAAAACTGTTTTTT. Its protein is CASSRTGQAFNEKLFF.

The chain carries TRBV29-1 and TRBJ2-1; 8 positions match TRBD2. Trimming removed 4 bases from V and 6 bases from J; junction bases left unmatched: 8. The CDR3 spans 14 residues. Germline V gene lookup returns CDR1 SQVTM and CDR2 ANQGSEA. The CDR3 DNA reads TGCAGCGTTGCCCTCGGGAGGGGTGGCAATGAGCAGTTCTTC. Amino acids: CSVALGRGGNEQFF.

CDR3 region: CAISTLGQGIGANYGYTF. In nucleotides, the CDR3 is TGTGCCATCAGCACCCTCGGACAGGGGATAGGGGCTAACTATGGCTACACCTTC. The J gene is TRBJ1-2, the V gene TRBV10-3, with 9 bases fitting TRBD1. From germline, CDR1 is ENHRY and CDR2 SYGVKD. CDR3 length equals 18 residues. Trimming took 6 bases from V and 0 from J; bases not matched to a gene: 14.

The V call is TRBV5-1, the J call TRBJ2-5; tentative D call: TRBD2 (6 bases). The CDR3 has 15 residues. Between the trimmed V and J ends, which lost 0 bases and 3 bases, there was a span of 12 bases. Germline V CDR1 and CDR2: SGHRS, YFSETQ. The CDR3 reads CASSLEATRKETQYF. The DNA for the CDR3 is TGCGCCAGCAGCTTGGAAGCGACTAGAAAAGAGACCCAGTACTTC.

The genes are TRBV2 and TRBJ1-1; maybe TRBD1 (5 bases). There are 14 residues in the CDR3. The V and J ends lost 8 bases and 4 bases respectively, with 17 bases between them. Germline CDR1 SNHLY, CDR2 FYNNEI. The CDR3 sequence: CASGAGGAATEAFF. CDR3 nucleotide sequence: TGTGCCAGCGGGGCCGGTGGAGCAGCCACTGAAGCTTTCTTT. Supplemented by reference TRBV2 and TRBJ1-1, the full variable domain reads EPEVTQTPSHQVTQMGQEVILRCVPISNHLYFYWYRQILGQKVEFLVSFYNNEISEKSEIFDDQFSVERPDGSNFTLKIRSTKLEDSAMYFCASGAGGAATEAFFGQGTRLTVV.

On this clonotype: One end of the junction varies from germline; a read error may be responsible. The CDR3 DNA reads as TGTGCCAGCAGGACTGGGAACACTGAAGCTATCTTT. This encodes CASRTGNTEAIF. The genes are TRBV7-2 and TRBJ1-1; D not resolved. This CDR3 region has 12 residues. Germline CDR1 is SGHTA and CDR2 is FQGNSA.

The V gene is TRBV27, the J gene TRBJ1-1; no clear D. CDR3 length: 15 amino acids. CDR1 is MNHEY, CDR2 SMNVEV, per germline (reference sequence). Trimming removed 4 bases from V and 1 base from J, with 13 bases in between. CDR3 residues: CASSSNGRPNTEAFF. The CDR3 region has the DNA TGTGCCAGCAGTTCAAATGGCCGTCCGAACACTGAAGCTTTCTTT.

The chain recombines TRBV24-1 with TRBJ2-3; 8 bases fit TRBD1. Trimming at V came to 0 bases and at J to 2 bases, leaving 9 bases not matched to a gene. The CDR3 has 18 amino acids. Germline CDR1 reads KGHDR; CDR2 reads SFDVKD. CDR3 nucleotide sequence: TGTGCCACCAGTGATTTGAGGCAGGGGGCCTATCACACAGATACGCAGTATTTT. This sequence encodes CATSDLRQGAYHTDTQYF.

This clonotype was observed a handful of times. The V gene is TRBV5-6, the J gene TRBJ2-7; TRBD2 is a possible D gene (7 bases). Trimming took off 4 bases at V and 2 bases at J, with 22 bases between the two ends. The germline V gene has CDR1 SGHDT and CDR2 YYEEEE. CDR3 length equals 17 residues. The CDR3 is CASSPLPGRGRPYEQYF. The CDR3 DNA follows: TGTGCCAGCAGCCCCCTCCCTGGGAGGGGGAGGCCCTACGAGCAGTACTTC. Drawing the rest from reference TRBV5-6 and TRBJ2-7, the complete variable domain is DAGVTQSPTHLIKTRGQQVTLRCSPKSGHDTVSWYQQALGQGPQFIFQYYEEEERQRGNFPDRFSGHQFPNYSSELNVNALLLGDSALYLCASSPLPGRGRPYEQYFGPGTRLTVT.

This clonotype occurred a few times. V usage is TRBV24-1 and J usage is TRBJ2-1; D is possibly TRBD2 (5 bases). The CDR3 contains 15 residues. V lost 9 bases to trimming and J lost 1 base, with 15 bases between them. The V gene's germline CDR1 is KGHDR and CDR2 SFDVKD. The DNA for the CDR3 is TGTGCCACCTCCCCAAATAGCGCGTCCTACAATGAGCAGTTCTTC. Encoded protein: CATSPNSASYNEQFF.

CDR3 in amino acids: CASSDIRSSEQYF. CDR3 coding DNA: TGTGCCAGCAGCGACATAAGGAGCTCCGAGCAGTACTTC. V usage is TRBV3-1 and J usage is TRBJ2-7; D gene uncertain. The germline CDR1 and CDR2 sequences are LGHDT and YNNKEL (reference sequence). Trimming removed 5 bases at V and 6 bases at J, with 14 bases between. CDR3 size: 13 residues.